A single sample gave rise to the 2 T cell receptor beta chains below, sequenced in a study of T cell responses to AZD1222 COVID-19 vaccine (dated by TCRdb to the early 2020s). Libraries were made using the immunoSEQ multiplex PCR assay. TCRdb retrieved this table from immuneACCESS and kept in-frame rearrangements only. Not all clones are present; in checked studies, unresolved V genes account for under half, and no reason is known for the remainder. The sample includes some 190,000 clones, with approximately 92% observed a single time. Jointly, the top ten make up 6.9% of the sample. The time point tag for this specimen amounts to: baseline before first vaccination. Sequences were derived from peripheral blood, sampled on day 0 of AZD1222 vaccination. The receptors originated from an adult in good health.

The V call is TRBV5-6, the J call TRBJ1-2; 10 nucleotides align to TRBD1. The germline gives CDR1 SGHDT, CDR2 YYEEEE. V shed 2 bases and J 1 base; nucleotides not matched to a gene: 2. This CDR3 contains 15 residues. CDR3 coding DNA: TGTGCCAGCAGCTTCGGGACAGGGGTTAACTATGGCTACACCTTC. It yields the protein CASSFGTGVNYGYTF.

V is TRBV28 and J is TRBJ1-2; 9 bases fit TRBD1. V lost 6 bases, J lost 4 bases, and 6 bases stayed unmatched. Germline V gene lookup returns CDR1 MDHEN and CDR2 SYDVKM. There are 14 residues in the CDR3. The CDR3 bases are TGTGCCAGCAGGGGACCACAGGGGGCCTATGGCTACACCTTC. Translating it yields CASRGPQGAYGYTF.